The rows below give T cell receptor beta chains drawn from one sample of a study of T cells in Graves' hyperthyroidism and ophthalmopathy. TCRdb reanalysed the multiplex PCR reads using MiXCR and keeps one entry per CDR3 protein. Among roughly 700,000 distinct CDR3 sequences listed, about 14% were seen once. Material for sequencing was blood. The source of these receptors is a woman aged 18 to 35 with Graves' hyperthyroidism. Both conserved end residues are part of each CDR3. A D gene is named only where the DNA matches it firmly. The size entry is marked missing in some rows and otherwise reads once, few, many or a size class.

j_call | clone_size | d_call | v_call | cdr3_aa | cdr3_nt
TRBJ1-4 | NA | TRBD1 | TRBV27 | CASSAGTANEKLFF | TGTGCCAGCAGCGCCGGGACAGCGAATGAAAAACTGTTTTTT
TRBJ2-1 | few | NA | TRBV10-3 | CAISQGGEQFF | TGTGCCATCAGTCAGGGTGGCGAGCAGTTCTTC
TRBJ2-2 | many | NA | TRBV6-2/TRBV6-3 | CASSYSGQITGELFF | TGTGCCAGCAGTTATTCAGGGCAGATCACCGGGGAGCTGTTTTTT
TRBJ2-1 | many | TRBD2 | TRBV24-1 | CATSPQTGGRVNEQFF | TGTGCCACCAGTCCCCAAACGGGAGGTAGAGTGAATGAGCAGTTCTTC
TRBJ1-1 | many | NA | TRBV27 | CASKKGVAGIANTEAFF | TGTGCCAGCAAAAAAGGGGTAGCAGGGATAGCTAACACTGAAGCTTTCTTT
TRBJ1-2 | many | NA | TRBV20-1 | CSANRGASGYTF | TGCAGTGCTAATAGGGGGGCGTCAGGCTACACCTTC
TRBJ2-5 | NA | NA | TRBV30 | CAWSVGSETQYF | TGTGCCTGGAGTGTGGGGTCAGAGACCCAGTACTTC
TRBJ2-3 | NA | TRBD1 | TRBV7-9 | CASSITGVSHPDTQYF | TGTGCCAGCAGCATTACAGGGGTTTCCCACCCAGATACGCAGTATTTT
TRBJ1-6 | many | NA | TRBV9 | CASSVGQYSPLHF | TGTGCCAGCAGCGTAGGCCAGTATTCACCCCTCCACTTT
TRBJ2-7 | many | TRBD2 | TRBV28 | CASSANPGTSEQYF | TGTGCCAGCAGTGCGAACCCTGGGACTAGCGAGCAGTACTTC
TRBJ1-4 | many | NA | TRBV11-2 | CASSPWGGPDEKLFF | TGTGCCAGCAGCCCCTGGGGGGGGCCGGATGAAAAACTGTTTTTT
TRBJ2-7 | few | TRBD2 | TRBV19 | CASSWTSGTREQYF | TGTGCCAGTAGTTGGACTAGCGGGACGAGGGAGCAGTACTTC
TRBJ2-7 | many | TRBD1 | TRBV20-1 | CSAREDRGLSEQYF | TGCAGTGCTAGGGAGGACAGGGGGCTAAGCGAGCAGTACTTC
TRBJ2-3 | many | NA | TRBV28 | CASSSNLDTSTDTQYF | TGTGCCAGCAGTTCGAACCTCGACACTAGCACAGATACGCAGTATTTT
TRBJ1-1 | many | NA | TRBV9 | CASSVATGPAGGTEAFF | TGTGCCAGCAGCGTAGCTACAGGGCCTGCGGGTGGGACTGAAGCTTTCTTT
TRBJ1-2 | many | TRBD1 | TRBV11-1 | CASSPGQGDYGYTF | TGTGCCAGCAGCCCGGGACAGGGAGACTACGGCTACACCTTC
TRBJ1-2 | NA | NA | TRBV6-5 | CASSLSLREGSLYGYTF | TGTGCCAGCAGTTTATCGTTGAGGGAGGGAAGCCTCTATGGCTACACCTTC
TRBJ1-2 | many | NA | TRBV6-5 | CASSYLQESGYTF | TGTGCCAGCAGTTACCTCCAGGAGAGCGGCTACACCTTC
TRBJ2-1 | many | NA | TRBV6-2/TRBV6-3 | CASSPFRTGNEQFF | TGTGCCAGCAGCCCGTTTCGGACGGGGAATGAGCAGTTCTTC
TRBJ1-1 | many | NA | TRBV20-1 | CSARATANTEAFF | TGCAGTGCTAGAGCTACAGCGAACACTGAAGCTTTCTTT
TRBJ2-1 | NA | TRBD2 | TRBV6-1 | CASSERGLGLAGGLFF | TGTGCCAGCAGTGAACGGGGATTGGGACTAGCGGGAGGGCTGTTCTTC
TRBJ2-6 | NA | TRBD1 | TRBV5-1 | CASSRDSATGANALTF | TGCGCCAGCAGCCGGGACAGCGCAACTGGGGCCAACGCCCTGACTTTC
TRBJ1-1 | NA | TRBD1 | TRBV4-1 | CASSQEPGQGSPEAFF | TGCGCCAGCAGCCAAGAACCCGGACAGGGTAGTCCAGAAGCTTTCTTT
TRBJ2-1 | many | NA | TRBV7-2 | CASSIGPSRNKQFF | TGTGCCAGCAGCATAGGACCGAGTCGGAATAAGCAGTTCTTC
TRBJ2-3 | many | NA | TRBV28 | CASSLFSLAIDTQYF | TGTGCCAGCAGTTTATTCTCCCTAGCAATAGATACGCAGTATTTT
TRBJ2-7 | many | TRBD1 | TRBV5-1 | CASSLAGSGQGYEQYF | TGCGCCAGCAGCTTGGCCGGCAGCGGACAGGGCTACGAGCAGTACTTC
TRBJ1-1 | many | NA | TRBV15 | CATTETANTEAFF | TGTGCCACCACCGAGACAGCGAACACTGAAGCTTTCTTT
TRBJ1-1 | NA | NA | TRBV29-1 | CSVADRMNTEAFF | TGCAGCGTCGCAGACAGGATGAACACTGAAGCTTTCTTT
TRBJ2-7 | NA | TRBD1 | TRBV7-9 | CASSMKGARGEQYF | TGTGCCAGCAGCATGAAGGGGGCTCGAGGGGAGCAGTACTTC
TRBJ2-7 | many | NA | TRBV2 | CASSARGLLKDHEQYF | TGTGCCAGCAGCGCGCGTGGGCTACTGAAGGACCACGAGCAGTACTTC
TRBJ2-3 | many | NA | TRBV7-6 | CASSPYFGGGATDTQYF | TGTGCCAGCAGCCCTTATTTTGGAGGAGGGGCGACAGATACGCAGTATTTT
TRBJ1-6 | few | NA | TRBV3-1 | CASSQRAPSSYNSPLHF | TGTGCCAGCAGCCAAAGGGCACCGAGCTCCTATAATTCACCCCTCCACTTT
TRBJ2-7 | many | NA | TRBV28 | CASSLLGYRDDYEQYF | TGTGCCAGCAGTTTATTAGGGTATCGGGACGACTACGAGCAGTACTTC
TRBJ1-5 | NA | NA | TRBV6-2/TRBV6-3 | CASSVSGWGNQPQHF | TGTGCCAGCAGCGTGTCGGGATGGGGCAATCAGCCCCAGCATTTT
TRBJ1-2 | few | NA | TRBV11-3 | CASSLERDYGYTF | TGTGCCAGCAGCTTAGAACGAGACTATGGCTACACCTTC
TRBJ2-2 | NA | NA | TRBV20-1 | CSARGSPLAGELFF | TGCAGTGCTAGAGGGTCCCCACTAGCCGGGGAGCTGTTTTTT
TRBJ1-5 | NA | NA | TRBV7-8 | CASSFRLAADQPQHF | TGTGCCAGCAGCTTTCGCCTTGCGGCGGACCAGCCCCAGCATTTT
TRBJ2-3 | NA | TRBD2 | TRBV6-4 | CASSETSGDTTDTQYF | TGTGCCAGCAGTGAGACTAGCGGAGATACCACAGATACGCAGTATTTT
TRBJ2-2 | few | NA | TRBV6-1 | CASSVRRDSTGELFF | TGTGCCAGCAGTGTGAGACGGGACTCCACCGGGGAGCTGTTTTTT
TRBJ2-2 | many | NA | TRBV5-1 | CASSLWAGGSANTGELFF | TGCGCCAGCAGCTTGTGGGCAGGGGGGTCCGCGAACACCGGGGAGCTGTTTTTT
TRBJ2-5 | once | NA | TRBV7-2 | CASSLASGVQAQYF | TGTGCCAGCAGCTTAGCTAGCGGCGTCCAGGCCCAGTACTTC
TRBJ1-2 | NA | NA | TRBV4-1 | CASSQVPRGRHYGYTF | TGCGCCAGCAGCCAAGTGCCGCGGGGGCGCCACTATGGCTACACCTTC